This T cell receptor beta chain was documented in a study of blood T cell repertoires in COVID-19. Study-level information: Sample material is recorded as cDNA or gDNA derived from T cells, B-cell-depleted T cells, or PBMCs.

The data were produced by immunoSEQ multiplex PCR, yet TCRdb's version contains in-frame clones alone and is incomplete. The table includes roughly 430,000 clones, over 75% detected once. The CDR3 has 15 residues. J lost 6 bases, V lost 4 bases, and 11 bases had no gene match. Germline CDR1 SGHAT, CDR2 FQNNGV. Participant-reported clinical history was the basis for cohort assignment. This receptor was identified in a woman aged 18-29 years who had been exposed to COVID-19. The genes are TRBV11-2 and TRBJ2-7, with 8 bases lining up with TRBD2. The sample comprised PBMCs or T cells enriched from blood (not recorded which). The CDR3 DNA is TGTGCCAGCAGCTACCAACGGGGGGGCCTTGGCGAGCAGTACTTC. Translating it yields CASSYQRGGLGEQYF.